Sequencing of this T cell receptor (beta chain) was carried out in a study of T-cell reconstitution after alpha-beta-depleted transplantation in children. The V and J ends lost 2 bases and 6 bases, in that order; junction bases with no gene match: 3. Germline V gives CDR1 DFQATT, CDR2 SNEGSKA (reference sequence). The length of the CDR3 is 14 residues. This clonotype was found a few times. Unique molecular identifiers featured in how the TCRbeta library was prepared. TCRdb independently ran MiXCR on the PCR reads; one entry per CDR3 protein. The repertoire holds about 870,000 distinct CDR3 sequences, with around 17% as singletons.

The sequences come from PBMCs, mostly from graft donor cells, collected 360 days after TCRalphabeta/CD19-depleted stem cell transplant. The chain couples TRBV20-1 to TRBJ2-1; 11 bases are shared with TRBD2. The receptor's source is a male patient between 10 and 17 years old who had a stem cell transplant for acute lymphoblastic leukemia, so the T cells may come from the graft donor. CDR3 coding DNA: TGCAGTGCTAGAACAGGACTAGCGGGCAATGAGCAGTTCTTC. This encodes CSARTGLAGNEQFF.